This TCR beta chain derives from a study of cytomegalovirus exposure and HLA in healthy donors. General study points: Presence/absence results assume similar sequencing depth per donor, which may not hold. Generally TCR sequences proved uncommon, though certain public TCRs appeared in numerous donors. Per a later analysis, 15,000 to 20,000 TCR beta sequences showed association with HLA alleles at 0.05 false discovery rate.

13 Jbeta primers and 60 Vbeta primers were used for the PCR. Under the authors' procedure: In a later analysis, about 12 million of 60 million to 80 million unique beta chains occurred in at least two donors. Only in-frame clones appear in the TCRdb table, and some are missing; sequencing was by immunoSEQ multiplex PCR. For V, J and clone size, that table is used; D and trimming come from the DNA. The repertoire holds approximately 82,000 clones, with over 70% as singletons. A note on this clone: Its antigen is still unknown.

The germline CDR1 and CDR2 sequences are SQVTM and ANQGSEA. The germline V and J ends were trimmed by 4 bases and 3 bases, with 10 bases remaining between them. The CDR3 consists of 13 residues. This clonotype was obtained from a middle-aged man in good health and CMV-seronegative. This chain joins TRBV29-1 and TRBJ1-5; D not resolved. Sequencing was carried out using PBMCs. The CDR3 spells CSVASSPNQPQHF. CDR3 sequence (DNA): TGCAGCGTTGCCTCTTCTCCCAATCAGCCCCAGCATTTT.